These 27 T cell receptor beta chains share one sample of origin, sequenced in a study of graft-versus-host responses after intestinal transplantation. No antigens are known for them. Only in-frame clones appear in the TCRdb table, and some are missing; sequencing was by immunoSEQ multiplex PCR. The table has roughly 90,000 clones, 88% seen once; the top ten hold approximately 0.28%. The starting material was unstimulated CD4+ T cells sorted from spleen or lymph node cells, obtained before transplant. The source of these receptors is a human donor who was the organ donor for an intestinal transplant.

The rearrangement joins TRBV5-4 to TRBJ1-4; 7 bases fit TRBD1. With V trimmed by 0 bases and J by 5 bases, 4 bases remained unmatched. Germline values: CDR1 SGHNT, CDR2 YYREEE (reference sequence). The CDR3 length is 15 residues. Here the CDR3 reads CASSLEATGNEKLFF. Written as DNA, the CDR3 is TGTGCCAGCAGCTTGGAAGCGACAGGGAATGAAAAACTGTTTTTT. Complete variable domain (other parts from reference TRBV5-4 and TRBJ1-4): ETGVTQSPTHLIKTRGQQVTLRCSSQSGHNTVSWYQQALGQGPQFIFQYYREEENGRGNFPPRFSGLQFPNYSSELNVNALELDDSALYLCASSLEATGNEKLFFGSGTQLSVL.

This clone was recorded only once. The gene calls are TRBV4-1 and TRBJ2-1; the match to TRBD2 covers 15 bases. With V trimmed by 4 bases and J by 8 bases, 6 bases remained unmatched. The CDR3 has 16 residues. Germline V gives CDR1 MGHRA, CDR2 YSYEKL. The CDR3 region is CASSPRGLAGGDEQFF. The DNA of the CDR3 is TGCGCCAGCAGCCCGCGAGGACTAGCGGGAGGGGATGAGCAGTTCTTC.

This clone was observed a few times. The J gene is TRBJ2-1, the V gene TRBV11-2; TRBD2 aligns across 9 bases. The CDR3 totals 13 residues. From germline, CDR1 is SGHAT and CDR2 FQNNGV. V lost 11 bases to trimming and J lost 4 bases; unmatched junction nucleotides: 6. This chain's CDR3 is CAEASGIYNEQFF. The CDR3 DNA is TGTGCCGAGGCTAGCGGGATATACAATGAGCAGTTCTTC.

The J gene is TRBJ2-7, the V gene TRBV7-8; the match to TRBD2 covers 9 bases. With 0 bases clipped from V and 2 bases from J, the junction kept 5 bases outside the gene matches. This CDR3 region has 16 residues. Germline V gene data show CDR1 as SGHVS and CDR2 as FQNEAQ. The CDR3 sequence is CASSLASSGRPYEQYF. The CDR3 DNA reads as TGTGCCAGCAGCTTAGCAAGTAGCGGGAGACCCTACGAGCAGTACTTC.

V is TRBV7-2 and J is TRBJ2-5; the match to TRBD2 covers 12 bases. CDR3 length: 18 amino acids. The junction had 9 bases not matched to a gene; V was cut back by 0 bases and J by 4 bases. The germline V gene encodes CDR1 SGHTA and CDR2 FQGNSA. The CDR3 nucleotides are TGTGCCAGCAGCTTAGCGTTTACGGCTAGCGGGGGGGGAGAGACCCAGTACTTC. It encodes CASSLAFTASGGGETQYF.

The chain uses TRBV5-4 and TRBJ2-1, with D tentatively TRBD1 (6 bases). V lost 4 bases, J lost 2 bases, and 13 bases lay in between. Germline V CDR1 and CDR2: SGHNT, YYREEE (reference sequence). The CDR3 is 15 amino acids. CDR3 coding DNA: TGTGCCAGCAGCCTTGCAGGGGTCCCCTACAATGAGCAGTTCTTC. Residues: CASSLAGVPYNEQFF.

The chain employs TRBV7-9 and TRBJ2-3; D possibly corresponds to TRBD2 (7 bases). V lost 5 bases and J lost 2, with 17 bases in between. This CDR3 contains 16 residues. The V gene's germline CDR1 is SEHNR and CDR2 FQNEAQ (reference sequence). CDR3 DNA: TGTGCCAGCAGCCTCTACGGGGGGCGAATCACAGATACGCAGTATTTT. This encodes CASSLYGGRITDTQYF.

The V call is TRBV28, the J call TRBJ2-1, with D perhaps TRBD1 (6 bases). Germline values: CDR1 MDHEN, CDR2 SYDVKM. Trimming left V 9 bases short and J 10 bases short, with 22 bases between. CDR3 size: 14 residues. The DNA for the CDR3 is TGTGCCAGTTCAGGGGCAGGGCACCCCCAGGAGCAGTTCTTC. Encoded protein: CASSGAGHPQEQFF.

This clone was found once. The chain is built from TRBV4-2 and TRBJ2-5; D perhaps matches TRBD1 (6 bases). V shed 6 bases and J shed 1 base, with 9 bases lying between them. CDR1 is LGHNA and CDR2 is YNFKEQ in the germline V gene. The CDR3 contains 13 residues. CDR3 DNA: TGTGCCAGCAGTCAGGGGATCCAAGAGACCCAGTACTTC. Amino acid sequence: CASSQGIQETQYF.

The V and J genes are TRBV7-9 and TRBJ1-5, with D possibly being TRBD1 (6 bases). The CDR3 contains 13 residues. Germline V lookup: CDR1 SEHNR, CDR2 FQNEAQ (reference sequence). V lost 2 bases, J lost 7 bases, and 9 bases lay in between. CDR3 in amino acids: CASSLTGGQPQHF. The CDR3 DNA reads TGTGCCAGCAGCTTAACGGGGGGCCAGCCCCAGCATTTT.

This clone has a single count. The chain couples TRBV21-1 to TRBJ1-5; TRBD1, as called in the table, went unchecked against the DNA. TRBV21-1 has pseudogene status. The CDR3 is 16 amino acids. CDR3 loop: CASLVGTAPCNQPQHF. Written as DNA, the CDR3 is TGTGCCAGCCTTGTGGGGACAGCCCCGTGCAATCAGCCCCAGCATTTT.

V gene TRBV29-1 combines with J gene TRBJ2-7; perhaps TRBD2 as D (6 bases). CDR3 length: 13 residues. CDR1 is SQVTM and CDR2 is ANQGSEA in the germline V gene. V lost 6 bases and J lost 3, with 15 bases in between. DNA of the CDR3: TGCAGCGTACGAGCGGGTGACGACTACGAGCAGTACTTC. It translates to CSVRAGDDYEQYF.

This clone was recorded once. The genes are TRBV7-8 and TRBJ2-1; no reliable D call. The CDR3 spans 16 residues. Trimming removed 1 base from V and 1 base from J, with 11 bases in between. CDR1 is SGHVS and CDR2 is FQNEAQ in the germline V gene. CDR3 region: CASSLGSGVSYNEQFF. In nucleotides, the CDR3 is TGTGCCAGCAGCTTAGGGTCGGGTGTGTCCTACAATGAGCAGTTCTTC.

The chain combines TRBV19 with TRBJ1-5; D not resolved. The V end lost 5 bases, the J end lost 6 bases, and 14 bases lay between the germline ends. Germline lookup yields CDR1 LNHDA and CDR2 SQIVND (reference sequence). This CDR3 spans 14 amino acids. Here the CDR3 reads CASSGATRAQPQHF. Written as DNA, the CDR3 is TGTGCCAGTAGTGGAGCTACGCGAGCTCAGCCCCAGCATTTT.

The J gene is TRBJ1-3, the V gene TRBV30; 9 bases fit TRBD1. This CDR3 is built from 14 residues. With V trimmed by 4 bases and J by 3 bases, 4 bases remained unmatched. Per the germline V gene, CDR1 is GTSNPN and CDR2 is SVGIG (reference sequence). CDR3 region: CAWTTGGSGNTIYF. In nucleotides, the CDR3 is TGTGCCTGGACTACAGGGGGCAGTGGAAACACCATATATTTT.

The count of this clone is one. This chain uses TRBV19 with TRBJ2-3, with TRBD2 identical over 8 bases. The CDR3 has 14 amino acids. The V segment lost 4 bases and the J segment 2 bases; nucleotides outside the gene matches: 2. From germline, CDR1 is LNHDA and CDR2 SQIVND (reference sequence). CDR3 region: CASSKGLATDTQYF. CDR3 DNA: TGTGCCAGTAGTAAAGGACTAGCCACAGATACGCAGTATTTT.

The chain carries TRBV6-5 and TRBJ1-3; D remains unclear. The V end was cut by 7 bases, the J end by 0 bases, with 4 bases between. Germline loops: CDR1 MNHEY, CDR2 SVGAGI. The CDR3 spans 12 residues. CDR3 nucleotide sequence: TGTGCCAGCACTAACTCTGGAAACACCATATATTTT. Its translation is CASTNSGNTIYF.

This clone was seen a few times. V and J are TRBV30 and TRBJ1-5; 9 nucleotides line up with TRBD1. Germline V gives CDR1 GTSNPN, CDR2 SVGIG (reference sequence). CDR3 size: 13 residues. The J segment lost 7 bases and the V segment lost 2 bases, leaving 3 bases of the junction unmatched. The CDR3 DNA reads TGTGCCTGGAGTACGGGGACAGGGCAGCCCCAGCATTTT. Amino acids: CAWSTGTGQPQHF.

The rearrangement joins TRBV28 to TRBJ1-2; D ambiguous. V lost 7 bases and J lost 5, with 20 bases in between. CDR3 length: 15 residues. Germline V gives CDR1 MDHEN, CDR2 SYDVKM. In nucleotides, the CDR3 is TGTGCCAGCAAGGCTCGGGAAACGCGGTGGTATGGCTACACCTTC. This gives the protein CASKARETRWYGYTF.

This chain joins TRBV5-5 and TRBJ2-7; D is uncertain. The CDR3 loop spans 12 amino acids. V gave up 0 bases and J gave up 5 bases, with 6 bases separating them. From germline, CDR1 is SGHKS and CDR2 YYEKEE (reference sequence). The CDR3 DNA reads as TGTGCCAGCAGCTTGGCCCTCCACGAGCAGTACTTC. It codes for CASSLALHEQYF.

The chain carries TRBV5-4 and TRBJ2-1, with a possible D match to TRBD2 (6 bases). The CDR3 spans 13 residues. CDR1 is SGHNT and CDR2 is YYREEE in the germline V gene (reference sequence). The ends were cut back, 5 bases at V and 7 bases at J, with 13 bases in the middle. The CDR3 DNA sequence: TGTGCCAGCAGAGGAGGGGTCAAGAATGAGCAGTTCTTC. Translated, it gives CASRGGVKNEQFF.

This chain links TRBV7-9 with TRBJ1-4, with no clear D. There are 13 residues in the CDR3. CDR1 is SEHNR and CDR2 is FQNEAQ in the germline V gene (reference sequence). Trimming removed 0 bases from V and 4 bases from J, with 3 bases in between. The CDR3 nucleotides read TGTGCCAGCAGCTTAGCCAGTAATGAAAAACTGTTTTTT. Translation gives CASSLASNEKLFF. Based on the CDR3 plus reference TRBV7-9 and TRBJ1-4, the full variable domain is DTGVSQNPRHKITKRGQNVTFRCDPISEHNRLYWYRQTLGQGPEFLTYFQNEAQLEKSRLLSDRFSAERPKGSFSTLEIQRTEQGDSAMYLCASSLASNEKLFFGSGTQLSVL.

This rearrangement joins TRBV6-1 to TRBJ2-7; tentatively, D is TRBD2 (5 bases). The CDR3 spans 14 residues. The ends were cut back, 6 bases at V and 5 bases at J, with 17 bases in the middle. From germline, CDR1 is MNHNS and CDR2 SASEGT. The DNA for the CDR3 is TGTGCCAGCAGCTACGATACGTTCGGGGACGAGCAGTACTTC. Translating gives CASSYDTFGDEQYF.

The chain uses TRBV21-1 and TRBJ2-5; the D call of TRBD1 is as the table states it, not checked on the DNA. TRBV21-1 is labeled a pseudogene. The CDR3 contains 14 residues. CDR3 in amino acids: CASSGGTAQETQYF. The CDR3 DNA sequence: TGTGCCAGCAGCGGAGGGACAGCCCAAGAGACCCAGTACTTC.

V gene TRBV7-8 combines with J gene TRBJ2-5; D unclear. The CDR3 is made up of 14 amino acids. Germline V gives CDR1 SGHVS, CDR2 FQNEAQ. The V and J ends lost 3 bases and 0 bases respectively, with 8 bases between them. In DNA, the CDR3 is TGTGCCAGCAGCTTCGGTACTCACCAAGAGACCCAGTACTTC. It codes for CASSFGTHQETQYF.

The chain links TRBV11-2 to TRBJ2-3, with 8 bases that match TRBD2. Germline loops: CDR1 SGHAT, CDR2 FQNNGV. The CDR3 is 12 residues long. The V gene end was trimmed by 5 bases and the J gene end by 5 bases; junction bases not matched to a gene: 0. This CDR3 is CASSRGGDTQYF. The CDR3 DNA is TGTGCCAGCAGCCGGGGGGGAGATACGCAGTATTTT.

V usage is TRBV4-3 and J usage is TRBJ2-7; 14 bases map to TRBD2. The length of the CDR3 is 20 residues. Trimming removed 4 bases from V and 3 bases from J; junction bases left unmatched: 17. Germline V gene lookup returns CDR1 LGHNA and CDR2 YSLEER. CDR3 nucleotide sequence: TGCGCCAGCAGCCCTTCCTTCGGGACTAGCGGGAGAAGGGAAAGCTACGAGCAGTACTTC. As protein: CASSPSFGTSGRRESYEQYF.